The 22 T cell receptor beta chains listed next were all sequenced from one sample in a study of tumor-infiltrating lymphocytes in localized non-small cell lung cancer. Data came from immunoSEQ multiplex PCR; TCRdb stores just in-frame clones and leaves some out. The sample has 9,500 to 15,000 clones, 60% to 85% seen once. The sequenced sample was lung tumor tissue. The source of these receptors is a human donor with non-small cell lung cancer.

The genes are TRBV19 and TRBJ1-4, with no clear D. Trimming removed 6 bases at V and 3 bases at J, with 11 bases between. The CDR3 consists of 14 residues. Germline V gives CDR1 LNHDA, CDR2 SQIVND (reference sequence). In DNA form, the CDR3 reads TGTGCCAGTAGCAAGGAGGACTCTAATGAAAAACTGTTTTTT. Protein sequence: CASSKEDSNEKLFF.

The gene calls are TRBV7-2 and TRBJ2-7; tentative D call: TRBD2 (6 bases). There are 13 residues in the CDR3. Germline lookup yields CDR1 SGHTA and CDR2 FQGNSA. V was pared by 1 base and J by 7 bases, with 11 bases between. Written as DNA, the CDR3 is TGTGCCAGCAGCTTAGTGGCGGCGGGGGAGCAGTACTTC. Its protein is CASSLVAAGEQYF.

This chain links TRBV5-1 with TRBJ2-3; tentatively, D is TRBD1 or TRBD2 (7 bases each). V lost 4 bases, J lost 3 bases, and 18 bases lay in between. The germline CDR1 and CDR2 sequences are SGHRS and YFSETQ. CDR3 length: 16 amino acids. CDR3 in DNA: TGCGCCAGCAGCCTAAGACGACAGGGAGGGACAGATACGCAGTATTTT. Protein product: CASSLRRQGGTDTQYF.

The genes are TRBV30 and TRBJ2-1, with D tentatively TRBD2 (7 bases). Germline V gene lookup returns CDR1 GTSNPN and CDR2 SVGIG (reference sequence). The ends were cut back, 0 bases at V and 6 bases at J, with 18 bases in the middle. This CDR3 has 16 amino acids. The CDR3 DNA reads TGTGCCTGGAGTGTGGGGGGGGCGGAACGCGCCAATGAGCAGTTCTTC. Amino acids: CAWSVGGAERANEQFF.

This chain links TRBV4-3 with TRBJ2-3, with D tentatively TRBD2 (6 bases). CDR3 size: 15 residues. Trimming removed 1 base from V and 2 bases from J, with 10 bases in between. Germline CDR1 is LGHNA and CDR2 is YSLEER. CDR3 residues: CASSQAIAVTDTQYF. The CDR3, as DNA: TGCGCCAGCAGCCAAGCTATAGCGGTCACAGATACGCAGTATTTT.

The V call is TRBV11-2, the J call TRBJ2-3, with 7 positions matching TRBD1. CDR1 is SGHAT, CDR2 FQNNGV, per germline. This CDR3 comprises 15 residues. Trimming cost V 5 bases and J 0 bases; bases outside gene matches: 5. The CDR3, as DNA: TGTGCCAGCAGCCGAGACAGGGCTAGCACAGATACGCAGTATTTT. As protein: CASSRDRASTDTQYF. Filled out from reference TRBV11-2 and TRBJ2-3, the complete variable domain reads EAGVAQSPRYKIIEKRQSVAFWCNPISGHATLYWYQQILGQGPKLLIQFQNNGVVDDSQLPKDRFSAERLKGVDSTLKIQPAKLEDSAVYLCASSRDRASTDTQYFGPGTRLTVL.

CDR3 in amino acids: CASTAGTSGNYEQYF. CDR3 bases: TGTGCCAGCACTGCCGGGACTAGCGGGAACTACGAGCAGTACTTC. The chain combines TRBV6-1 with TRBJ2-7; 13 bases fit TRBD2. The CDR3 sequence is 15 residues long. V trimming: 7 bases; J trimming: 3 bases; junction bases outside the gene matches: 6. Germline CDR1 and CDR2: MNHNS and SASEGT.

Here the CDR3 reads CASSLYGNTIYF. The CDR3 DNA is TGTGCCAGCAGCTTATATGGAAACACCATATATTTT. The V call is TRBV7-2, the J call TRBJ1-3, with D unresolved. This CDR3 contains 12 residues. Per germline, CDR1 SGHTA and CDR2 FQGNSA. V was clipped by 2 bases and J by 3 bases, with 2 bases between them.

The chain uses TRBV15 and TRBJ1-1, with a tentative D call TRBD1 (5 bases). CDR3 length equals 11 residues. The germline V gene encodes CDR1 LNHNV and CDR2 YYDKDF (reference sequence). Trimming shortened V by 5 bases and J by 10 bases, and 11 bases separated the two germline ends. This CDR3 reads CATSLGGVAFF. CDR3 nucleotides: TGTGCCACCAGCCTCGGAGGGGTAGCTTTCTTT.

V and J are TRBV6-6 and TRBJ1-5; tentatively, D is TRBD1 (6 bases). Germline lookup yields CDR1 MNHNY and CDR2 SVGAGI (reference sequence). The CDR3 loop spans 14 amino acids. V was clipped by 2 bases and J by 7 bases, with 12 bases between them. CDR3 residues: CASSYGGPRQPQHF. CDR3 DNA: TGTGCCAGCAGTTACGGGGGGCCCCGGCAGCCCCAGCATTTT.

The chain employs TRBV7-9 and TRBJ2-5, with a possible D match to TRBD1 (5 bases). The V gene lost 8 bases and the J gene lost 7 bases, with 17 bases spanning the gap. The CDR3 contains 13 residues. Germline CDR1 SEHNR, CDR2 FQNEAQ (reference sequence). The chain's CDR3 is CASQPLQGGTQYF. The CDR3 coding sequence is TGTGCCAGCCAGCCCCTTCAGGGTGGGACCCAGTACTTC.

This clone was detected only once. V and J are TRBV19 and TRBJ2-1; D is undetermined. Germline loops: CDR1 LNHDA, CDR2 SQIVND (reference sequence). The CDR3 extends over 15 amino acids. The germline V and J ends were trimmed by 1 base and 6 bases, with 13 bases remaining between them. The CDR3 bases are TGTGCCAGTAGTATAGCACGACTGGACCGCAATGAGCAGTTCTTC. Translation gives CASSIARLDRNEQFF. The whole variable domain, remainder taken from reference TRBV19 and TRBJ2-1, is DGGITQSPKYLFRKEGQNVTLSCEQNLNHDAMYWYRQDPGQGLRLIYYSQIVNDFQKGDIAEGYSVSREKKESFPLTVTSAQKNPTAFYLCASSIARLDRNEQFFGPGTRLTVL.

The chain joins TRBV11-1 to TRBJ2-1; D is possibly TRBD2 (6 bases). Looked up from germline, CDR1 is SGHAT and CDR2 is FQDESV (reference sequence). The CDR3 is 15 residues long. V was cut by 8 bases and J by 6 bases, with 20 bases left in between. The CDR3, as DNA: TGTGCCAGCGGTAACGTGGTCGGGGGTATCAATGAGCAGTTCTTC. Translated: CASGNVVGGINEQFF.

This clone was detected a few times. The chain joins TRBV10-2 to TRBJ2-3; 9 positions match TRBD2. Trimming took 6 bases from V and 1 from J; bases not matched to a gene: 5. The CDR3 has 15 amino acids. Germline-derived CDR1 and CDR2 are WSHSY and SAAADI. The CDR3 loop is CASRNLAGRTDTQYF. The CDR3 region has the DNA TGCGCCAGCAGGAACCTAGCGGGGCGCACAGATACGCAGTATTTT.

The V gene is TRBV6-5, the J gene TRBJ2-3; no clear D gene. The CDR3 runs 16 residues. V lost 0 bases and J lost 2, with 12 bases in between. Looked up from germline, CDR1 is MNHEY and CDR2 is SVGAGI. As DNA, the CDR3 is TGTGCCAGCAGTTACTCGACCGTACCCGACACAGATACGCAGTATTTT. Protein: CASSYSTVPDTDTQYF.

This clone was seen once. This rearrangement joins TRBV6-6 to TRBJ1-1, with a tentative D call TRBD1 (5 bases). Per germline, CDR1 MNHNY and CDR2 SVGAGI (reference sequence). This CDR3 is built from 14 residues. Trimming stripped 6 bases from V and 5 bases from J, with 16 bases between. The CDR3 sequence is CASSSSSGRTEAFF. The CDR3 bases are TGTGCCAGCAGCTCCAGCTCGGGACGTACTGAAGCTTTCTTT.

The chain uses TRBV6-6 and TRBJ2-5, with 12 nucleotides matching TRBD1. The germline gives CDR1 MNHNY, CDR2 SVGAGI (reference sequence). The J segment lost 5 bases and the V segment lost 11 bases, leaving 12 bases of the junction unmatched. The CDR3 is 15 residues long. The CDR3 sequence is CAVRDGTGGLETQYF. The CDR3 nucleotides read TGTGCCGTGCGCGATGGGACAGGGGGCTTGGAGACCCAGTACTTC.

This chain links TRBV7-2 with TRBJ2-1, with D possibly being TRBD1 or TRBD2 (6 bases each). This CDR3 spans 12 amino acids. The germline gives CDR1 SGHTA, CDR2 FQGNSA. Trimming left V 11 bases short and J 9 bases short, with 17 bases between. CDR3 DNA sequence: TGTGCCGACAGGCGGGATCACCCTGAGCAGTTCTTC. It specifies CADRRDHPEQFF.

The rearrangement uses TRBV19 and TRBJ1-1; D gene unclear. Looked up from germline, CDR1 is LNHDA and CDR2 is SQIVND (reference sequence). Trimming shortened V by 6 bases and J by 0 bases, and 8 bases separated the two germline ends. The CDR3 is 13 amino acids. CDR3 protein: CASRRTVNTEAFF. CDR3 DNA sequence: TGTGCCAGTAGAAGGACGGTGAACACTGAAGCTTTCTTT.

The V gene is TRBV19, the J gene TRBJ2-3, with 10 bases lining up with TRBD1. CDR3 length: 14 residues. Trimming at V came to 5 bases and at J to 5 bases, leaving 4 bases not matched to a gene. The germline V gene encodes CDR1 LNHDA and CDR2 SQIVND (reference sequence). CDR3 sequence: CASSADRGEDTQYF. In DNA form, the CDR3 reads TGTGCCAGTAGTGCGGACAGGGGGGAAGATACGCAGTATTTT.

J is TRBJ2-1 and V is TRBV19; 13 bases map to TRBD2. This CDR3 is 18 amino acids long. V was pared by 5 bases and J by 0 bases, with 7 bases of the junction left unmatched. Germline loops: CDR1 LNHDA, CDR2 SQIVND (reference sequence). The CDR3 DNA reads as TGTGCCAGTAGTCCGGGACTAGCGGGGCCGAGCTCCTACAATGAGCAGTTCTTC. It yields the protein CASSPGLAGPSSYNEQFF. Using reference TRBV19 and TRBJ2-1 for the parts outside the CDR3, the full variable domain is DGGITQSPKYLFRKEGQNVTLSCEQNLNHDAMYWYRQDPGQGLRLIYYSQIVNDFQKGDIAEGYSVSREKKESFPLTVTSAQKNPTAFYLCASSPGLAGPSSYNEQFFGPGTRLTVL.

The gene calls are TRBV2 and TRBJ2-5; D not resolved. CDR3 length: 11 amino acids. Between the trimmed V and J ends, which lost 6 bases and 4 bases, there was a span of 6 bases. Germline-derived CDR1 and CDR2 are SNHLY and FYNNEI. CDR3 region: CASSLGETQYF. The CDR3 nucleotides read TGTGCCAGCAGCCTGGGAGAGACCCAGTACTTC.